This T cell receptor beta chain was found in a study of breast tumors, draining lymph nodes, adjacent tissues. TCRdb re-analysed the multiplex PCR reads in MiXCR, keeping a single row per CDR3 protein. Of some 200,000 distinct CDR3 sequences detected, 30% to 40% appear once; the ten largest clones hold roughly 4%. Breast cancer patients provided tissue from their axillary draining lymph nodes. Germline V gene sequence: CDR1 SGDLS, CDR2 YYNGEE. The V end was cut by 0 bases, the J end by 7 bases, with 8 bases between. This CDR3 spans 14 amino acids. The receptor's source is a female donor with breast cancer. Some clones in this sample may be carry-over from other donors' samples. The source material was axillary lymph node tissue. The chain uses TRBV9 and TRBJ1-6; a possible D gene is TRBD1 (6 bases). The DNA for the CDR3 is TGTGCCAGCAGCGTAGTGGGGGGCAATTCACCCCTCCACTTT. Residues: CASSVVGGNSPLHF.